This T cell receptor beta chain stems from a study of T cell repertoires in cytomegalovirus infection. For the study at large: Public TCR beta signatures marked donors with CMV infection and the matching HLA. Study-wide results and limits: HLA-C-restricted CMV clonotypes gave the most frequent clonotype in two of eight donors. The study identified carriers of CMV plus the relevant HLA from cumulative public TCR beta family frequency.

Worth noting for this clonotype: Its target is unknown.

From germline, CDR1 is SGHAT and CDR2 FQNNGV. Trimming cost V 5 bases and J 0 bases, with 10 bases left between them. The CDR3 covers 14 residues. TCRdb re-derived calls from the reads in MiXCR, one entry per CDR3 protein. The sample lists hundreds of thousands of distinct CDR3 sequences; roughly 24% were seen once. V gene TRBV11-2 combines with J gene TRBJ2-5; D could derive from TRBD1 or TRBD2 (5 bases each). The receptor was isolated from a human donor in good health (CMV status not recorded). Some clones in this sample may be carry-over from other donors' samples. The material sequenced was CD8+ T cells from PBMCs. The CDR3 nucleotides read TGTGCCAGCAGCGGGGGACCGTACCAAGAGACCCAGTACTTC. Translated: CASSGGPYQETQYF.